This entry concerns a single TCR beta chain. Its antigen is currently unknown. Primers for the PCR totalled 60 Vbeta and 13 Jbeta. Repertoires were generated with immunoSEQ multiplex PCR, while TCRdb's copy carries only in-frame clones and drops some. The sample holds over 250,000 clones, about 75% seen once. The V end was cut by 4 bases, the J end by 4 bases, with 11 bases between. CDR1 is SGHRS and CDR2 is YFSETQ in the germline V gene. CDR3 length: 13 amino acids. This record belongs to a study of cytomegalovirus exposure and HLA in healthy donors. General observations from the study: Roughly even sequencing depth across donors was the assumption behind the presence/absence analyses. Associated with HLA alleles at 0.05 false discovery rate in a later analysis were 16,951 TCR beta sequences. The HLA-A and HLA-B alleles of most subjects were reportedly predicted accurately from TCR beta sequences. Among TCR beta chains of equal frequency, HLA-associated ones were more clonally expanded in a later analysis.

The chain joins TRBV5-1 to TRBJ1-2; TRBD1 is a possible D gene (5 bases). Sequencing used PBMCs. The TCR originated in a female donor in good health and CMV-seronegative. The CDR3 loop reads CASSGDSPYGYTF. The CDR3 DNA reads TGCGCCAGCAGCGGTGACAGCCCCTATGGCTACACCTTC.